The 27 T cell receptor beta chains in this list originate from one sample, sequenced in a study of blood T cells in healthy people across ages (dated by TCRdb to the mid-2010s). Library generation was performed with 5' RACE. TCRdb lists the instrument as Illumina HiSeq 2500. The second PCR ran for roughly 6 to 11 cycles and used a J-beta primer mix along with a sample-barcoded 5' primer. Using fastp at Q25 and MiXCR, TCRdb reprocessed the public reads and kept productive beta chains. Under each unique CDR3 protein, matching rows form one entry showing the most common genes and DNA. This sample gives about 970,000 distinct CDR3 sequences in total; 51% of them show up just once. The leading ten clones occupy about 21% of the sample. The sequencing sample was made of blood. The receptors derive from a woman aged 55-70 years in good health.

V and J are TRBV7-2 and TRBJ2-5; 10 bases fit TRBD2. Germline V CDR1 and CDR2: SGHTA, FQGNSA. V lost 4 bases, J lost 5 bases, and 4 bases stayed unmatched. The length of the CDR3 is 14 residues. This CDR3 is CASSSSGSWETQYF. The CDR3 bases are TGTGCCAGCAGCTCTAGCGGGAGTTGGGAGACCCAGTACTTC. Together with reference TRBV7-2 and TRBJ2-5, the CDR3 gives the full variable domain: GAGVSQSPSNKVTEKGKDVELRCDPISGHTALYWYRQSLGQGLEFLIYFQGNSAPDKSGLPSDRFSAERTGGSVSTLTIQRTQQEDSAVYLCASSSSGSWETQYFGPGTRLLVL.

V and J are TRBV2 and TRBJ2-1, with a tentative D call TRBD2 (6 bases). Germline loops: CDR1 SNHLY, CDR2 FYNNEI. Trimming shortened V by 1 base and J by 4 bases, and 20 bases separated the two germline ends. This CDR3 has 18 amino acids. The CDR3 sequence is CASSEVLQRRSGYNEQFF. The DNA for the CDR3 is TGTGCCAGCAGTGAAGTGTTGCAGCGGAGGAGCGGGTACAATGAGCAGTTCTTC.

This chain uses TRBV21-1 with TRBJ2-7; TRBD1, the D gene given by the table, was not confirmed from the DNA. TRBV21-1 is shown as a pseudogene. The CDR3 extends over 14 amino acids. The CDR3 region has the DNA TGTGCCAGCAGCAGCCGACAGATACCTCACGAGCAGTACTTC. The encoded protein is CASSSRQIPHEQYF.

This clonotype has only a few counts. V usage is TRBV4-1 and J usage is TRBJ2-5; 10 positions match TRBD2. This CDR3 spans 16 amino acids. CDR1 is MGHRA, CDR2 YSYEKL, per germline. With 0 bases clipped from V and 4 bases from J, the junction kept 5 bases outside the gene matches. CDR3: CASSQEGLAGVETQYF. The DNA for the CDR3 is TGCGCCAGCAGCCAAGAAGGGCTAGCGGGAGTAGAGACCCAGTACTTC.

This chain links TRBV28 with TRBJ1-5; weak D call: TRBD1 (5 bases). There are 13 residues in the CDR3. Looked up from germline, CDR1 is MDHEN and CDR2 is SYDVKM. V lost 10 bases and J 6 bases, leaving 16 bases between the germline ends. The CDR3 DNA follows: TGTGCCACTGACGGGGGGTTTGGTCAGCCCCAGCATTTT. Translating it yields CATDGGFGQPQHF.

This clonotype has only one observation. V and J are TRBV4-1 and TRBJ2-1; D tentatively reads TRBD1 or TRBD2 (5 bases each). Germline CDR1 is MGHRA and CDR2 is YSYEKL. V lost 0 bases, J lost 0 bases, and 18 bases lay in between. The length of the CDR3 is 19 residues. In DNA form, the CDR3 reads TGCGCCAGCAGCCAAGATCGGGAACGTCCTGGGGCCTCCTACAATGAGCAGTTCTTC. It codes for CASSQDRERPGASYNEQFF.

This clonotype was counted ten times or more. As DNA, the CDR3 is TGCGCCTGGGGTTCGCTTGGGTTCTCCTACAATGAGCAGTTCTTC. It translates to CAWGSLGFSYNEQFF. The chain links TRBV20-1 to TRBJ2-1; D is undetermined. This CDR3 contains 15 residues. From germline, CDR1 is DFQATT and CDR2 SNEGSKA (reference sequence).

This sequence joins TRBV12-3 or TRBV12-4 and TRBJ2-1, with 7 bases aligning to TRBD2. The DNA end lines up better with TRBJ2-7; the J call may be wrong. This CDR3 region has 14 residues. CDR3 amino acids: CASSRGESYNEQYF. In nucleotides, the CDR3 is TGTGCCAGCAGCCGGGGGGAATCCTACAATGAGCAGTACTTC.

This clonotype was seen more than once but under ten times. The chain uses TRBV28 and TRBJ2-7; 14 bases line up with TRBD2. The CDR3 loop spans 20 amino acids. The germline gives CDR1 MDHEN, CDR2 SYDVKM. V lost 3 bases and J lost 3; bases outside the gene matches: 16. For the CDR3, the DNA is TGTGCCAGCAGTTTGGGTTTTGCCGGGACTAGCGGGAGAATCCTCTACGAGCAGTACTTC. This translates into CASSLGFAGTSGRILYEQYF.

In the case of this clonotype: The junction differs from germline at one of its ends, possibly a read error. The V call is TRBV30, the J call TRBJ2-3; no definite D call. The CDR3 length is 13 residues. Germline V gives CDR1 GTSNPN, CDR2 SVGIG (reference sequence). CDR3 loop: CAWGVTATDTQYF. The CDR3 coding sequence is TGTGCCTGGGGTGTAACGGCCACAGATACGCAGTATTTT.

This clonotype was seen at least ten times. The gene calls are TRBV4-1 and TRBJ2-7; 10 nucleotides align to TRBD2. The CDR3 loop spans 16 amino acids. V lost 0 bases and J lost 6; bases outside the gene matches: 8. Germline V gene data show CDR1 as MGHRA and CDR2 as YSYEKL. The DNA for the CDR3 is TGCGCCAGCAGCCAAGAAGGTGCTAGCGGGAGAACCGAGCAGTACTTC. This translates into CASSQEGASGRTEQYF.

The chain uses TRBV3-1 and TRBJ2-7, with 8 bases identical to TRBD1. The CDR3 contains 14 residues. V was clipped by 3 bases and J by 4 bases; unmatched bases: 5. Per the germline V gene, CDR1 is LGHDT and CDR2 is YNNKEL (reference sequence). The DNA for the CDR3 is TGTGCCAGCAGCCAGAGCGACAGGGGTTACGAGCAGTACTTC. Its translation is CASSQSDRGYEQYF.

This chain links TRBV9 with TRBJ2-3; 8 positions match TRBD2. The CDR3 consists of 18 residues. Trimming removed 1 base from V and 6 bases from J; junction bases left unmatched: 16. Per the germline V gene, CDR1 is SGDLS and CDR2 is YYNGEE. CDR3 nucleotide sequence: TGTGCCAGCAGCGTAAGCCTAGCGGGTAGCTCGTCAACGGATACGCAGTATTTT. This encodes CASSVSLAGSSSTDTQYF.

This chain links TRBV20-1 with TRBJ2-7, with 9 bases matching TRBD2. Germline-derived CDR1 and CDR2 are DFQATT and SNEGSKA (reference sequence). The CDR3 extends over 15 amino acids. V was pared by 6 bases and J by 9 bases, with 18 bases of the junction left unmatched. CDR3 amino acids: CSAGGLAGVSSGQYF. Written as DNA, the CDR3 is TGCAGTGCCGGCGGGTTAGCGGGAGTATCGTCTGGGCAGTACTTC.

This clonotype was counted at least ten times. J is TRBJ2-1 and V is TRBV20-1, with D perhaps matching TRBD1 or TRBD2 (6 bases each). This CDR3 contains 12 residues. V lost 8 bases and J lost 5, with 13 bases in between. Germline V CDR1 and CDR2: DFQATT, SNEGSKA (reference sequence). CDR3 protein: CSWGADHNEQFF. In nucleotides, the CDR3 is TGCAGTTGGGGGGCGGACCACAATGAGCAGTTCTTC.

The J gene is TRBJ1-4, the V gene TRBV7-2; unclear D gene. The germline CDR1 and CDR2 sequences are SGHTA and FQGNSA. This CDR3 is 13 amino acids long. The V and J ends lost 1 base and 8 bases respectively, with 8 bases between them. CDR3 nucleotide sequence: TGTGCCAGCAGCTTAGAGGACCGGGAAAAACTGTTTTTT. It encodes CASSLEDREKLFF.

The chain joins TRBV3-1 to TRBJ1-1, with D uncertain. Germline loops: CDR1 LGHDT, CDR2 YNNKEL (reference sequence). The CDR3 length is 14 residues. The ends were cut back, 5 bases at V and 0 bases at J, with 10 bases in the middle. CDR3 bases: TGTGCCAGCAGCTCGGGAGGCATGAACACTGAAGCTTTCTTT. This gives the protein CASSSGGMNTEAFF.

V usage is TRBV12-3 or TRBV12-4 and J usage is TRBJ1-1, with TRBD1 identical over 10 bases. With 6 bases clipped from V and 2 bases from J, the junction kept 6 bases outside the gene matches. This CDR3 spans 15 amino acids. The CDR3 region has the DNA TGTGCCAGCAGCCGGGACAGGGGAAGTAACACTGAAGCTTTCTTT. It translates to CASSRDRGSNTEAFF.

V is TRBV7-2 and J is TRBJ2-7; 8 positions agree with TRBD2. The CDR3 covers 19 residues. Germline V gene lookup returns CDR1 SGHTA and CDR2 FQGNSA. The V segment lost 2 bases and the J segment 2 bases; nucleotides outside the gene matches: 17. The CDR3 DNA sequence: TGTGCCAGCAGCTTAACGTTAGCGGGAAAAGCTTTATACACCTACGAGCAGTACTTC. This encodes CASSLTLAGKALYTYEQYF.

This clonotype turned up a few times. The chain combines TRBV7-6 with TRBJ1-5; perhaps TRBD1 as D (5 bases). Germline V lookup: CDR1 SGHVS, CDR2 FNYEAQ. Trimming shortened V by 5 bases and J by 3 bases, and 11 bases separated the two germline ends. This CDR3 contains 14 residues. The CDR3 DNA is TGTGCCAGCAGCCCCGACAGACACAATCAGCCCCAGCATTTT. Protein product: CASSPDRHNQPQHF.

The chain is built from TRBV15 and TRBJ2-1, with TRBD1 as a possible D gene (7 bases). The CDR3 has 15 residues. CDR1 and CDR2 from the germline V gene are LNHNV and YYDKDF (reference sequence). V gave up 5 bases and J gave up 8 bases, with 19 bases separating them. The CDR3 nucleotides read TGTGCCACCAGCTCGGAGGGACAGAGTTCTCATGAGCAGTTCTTC. Translation gives CATSSEGQSSHEQFF.

This clonotype came up a few times. One junction end does not reproduce the germline sequence, and a read error may be involved. This chain links TRBV30 with TRBJ1-4, with unresolved D. The CDR3 extends over 13 amino acids. CDR1 GTSNPN and CDR2 SVGIG come from the germline V gene (reference sequence). The CDR3 DNA is TGTGCCTGGAGTCGAGGGCCTAACGAAAAACTGTTTTTT. Translating it yields CAWSRGPNEKLFF.

This clonotype was counted between two and nine times. The V call is TRBV5-1, the J call TRBJ2-4, with 8 nucleotides matching TRBD1. The CDR3 totals 17 residues. Germline CDR1 SGHRS, CDR2 YFSETQ. Losses at the gene ends were 4 bases for V and 1 base for J; bases not matched to a gene: 10. The CDR3 coding sequence is TGCGCCAGCAGCCTCAGACAGGGGTCCGTGGCCAAAAACATTCAGTACTTC. Its translation is CASSLRQGSVAKNIQYF.

This clonotype has just a few counts. The rearrangement links TRBV12-3 or TRBV12-4 to TRBJ2-2, with D unresolved. V gave up 4 bases and J gave up 4 bases, with 7 bases separating them. The CDR3 extends over 13 amino acids. As DNA, the CDR3 is TGTGCCAGCAGTTCTCGACGCACCGGGGAGCTGTTTTTT. Its translation is CASSSRRTGELFF.

CDR3: CASSGAHRTGMNTEAFF. DNA for the CDR3: TGCGCCAGCAGTGGGGCCCATAGGACAGGGATGAACACTGAAGCTTTCTTT. This chain connects TRBV4-1 to TRBJ1-1; 8 bases map to TRBD1. V lost 6 bases and J lost 0; bases outside the gene matches: 12. The CDR3 has 17 amino acids. Germline CDR1 reads MGHRA; CDR2 reads YSYEKL.

V usage is TRBV19 and J usage is TRBJ2-5; no clear D gene. The CDR3 sequence is 14 residues long. V gave up 7 bases and J gave up 0 bases, with 12 bases separating them. CDR1 and CDR2 (germline): LNHDA, SQIVND (reference sequence). Here the CDR3 DNA reads TGTGCCAGTAAAGGTAGCAGATACCAAGAGACCCAGTACTTC. Amino acid sequence: CASKGSRYQETQYF.

The rearrangement joins TRBV12-3 or TRBV12-4 to TRBJ1-5; D uncertain. V lost 1 base and J lost 6, with 10 bases in between. There are 14 residues in the CDR3. The CDR3 bases are TGTGCCAGCAGTTTAGGAGTTTTCGGTCAGCCCCAGCATTTT. Residues: CASSLGVFGQPQHF.